This T cell receptor (beta chain) was sequenced for a study of T cell repertoires in cytomegalovirus infection. Overall study context: The study used recently identified HLA-C-restricted and well-studied HLA-B-restricted CMV epitopes. Study-wide points: Within the response measured ex vivo, HLA-C-restricted CMV-specific TCR beta clonotypes were dominant. Individuals carrying CMV plus the relevant HLA were identified by cumulative frequency of public TCR beta families.

One entry per CDR3 protein, called by TCRdb with MiXCR from the reads. The sample shows hundreds of thousands of distinct CDR3 sequences, almost 30% of them seen only once. This clonotype was recorded many times. Its antigen remains unknown. CDR1 is SGHTA and CDR2 is FQGNSA in the germline V gene. The V gene lost 1 base and the J gene lost 0 bases, with 10 bases spanning the gap. CDR3 length: 16 amino acids. The rearrangement joins TRBV7-2 to TRBJ1-3, with a possible D match to TRBD1 (5 bases). Source: cultured PBMCs, taken from culture after CMV antigen stimulation. The receptor was isolated from a human donor in good health (CMV status not recorded). Some clones in this sample may be carry-over from other donors' samples. The CDR3 nucleotides are TGTGCCAGCAGCTTAGTGGGGGAGATCTCTGGAAACACCATATATTTT. Translating gives CASSLVGEISGNTIYF.